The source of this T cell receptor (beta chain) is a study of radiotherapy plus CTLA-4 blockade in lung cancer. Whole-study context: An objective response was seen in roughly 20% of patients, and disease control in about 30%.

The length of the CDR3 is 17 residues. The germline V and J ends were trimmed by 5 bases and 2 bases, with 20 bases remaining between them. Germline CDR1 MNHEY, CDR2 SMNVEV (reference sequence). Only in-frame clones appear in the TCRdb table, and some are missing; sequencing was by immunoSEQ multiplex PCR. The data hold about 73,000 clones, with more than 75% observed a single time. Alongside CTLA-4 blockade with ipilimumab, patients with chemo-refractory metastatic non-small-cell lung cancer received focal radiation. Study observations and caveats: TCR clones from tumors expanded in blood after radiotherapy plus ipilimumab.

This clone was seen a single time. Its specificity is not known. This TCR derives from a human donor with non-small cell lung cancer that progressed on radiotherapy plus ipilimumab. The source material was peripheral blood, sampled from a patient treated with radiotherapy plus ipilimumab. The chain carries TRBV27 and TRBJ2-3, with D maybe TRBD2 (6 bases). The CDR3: CASSTSIAEKYTDTQYF. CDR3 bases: TGTGCCAGCAGTACGAGTATAGCGGAAAAGTACACAGATACGCAGTATTTT.